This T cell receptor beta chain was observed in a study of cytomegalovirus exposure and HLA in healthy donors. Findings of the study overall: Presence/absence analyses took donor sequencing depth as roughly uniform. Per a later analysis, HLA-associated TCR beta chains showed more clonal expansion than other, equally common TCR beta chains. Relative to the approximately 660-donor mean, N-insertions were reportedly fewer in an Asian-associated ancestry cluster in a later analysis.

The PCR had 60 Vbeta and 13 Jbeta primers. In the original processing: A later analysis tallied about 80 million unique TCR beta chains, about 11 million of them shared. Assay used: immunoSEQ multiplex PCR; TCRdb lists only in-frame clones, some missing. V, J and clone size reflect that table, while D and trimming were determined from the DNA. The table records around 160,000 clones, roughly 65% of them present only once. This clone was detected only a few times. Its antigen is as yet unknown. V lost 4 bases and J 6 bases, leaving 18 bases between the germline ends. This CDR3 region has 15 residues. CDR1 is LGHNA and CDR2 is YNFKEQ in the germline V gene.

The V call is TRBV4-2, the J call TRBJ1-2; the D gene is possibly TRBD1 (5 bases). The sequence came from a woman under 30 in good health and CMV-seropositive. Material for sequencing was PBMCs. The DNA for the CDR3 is TGTGCCAGCAGCCCTTCCGACAGTCTTGGCGATGGCTACACCTTC. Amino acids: CASSPSDSLGDGYTF.